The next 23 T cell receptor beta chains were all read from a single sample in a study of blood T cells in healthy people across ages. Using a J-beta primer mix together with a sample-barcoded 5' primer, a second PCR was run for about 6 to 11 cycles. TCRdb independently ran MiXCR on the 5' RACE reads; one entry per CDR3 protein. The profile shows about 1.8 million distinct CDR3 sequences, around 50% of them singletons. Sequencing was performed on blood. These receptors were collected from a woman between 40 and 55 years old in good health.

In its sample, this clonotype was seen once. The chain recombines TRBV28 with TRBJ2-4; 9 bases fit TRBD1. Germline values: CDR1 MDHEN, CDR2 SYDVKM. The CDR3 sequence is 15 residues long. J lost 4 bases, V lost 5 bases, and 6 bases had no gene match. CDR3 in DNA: TGTGCCAGCAGTGAACCGGGACAGGGAAAAAACATTCAGTACTTC. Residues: CASSEPGQGKNIQYF.

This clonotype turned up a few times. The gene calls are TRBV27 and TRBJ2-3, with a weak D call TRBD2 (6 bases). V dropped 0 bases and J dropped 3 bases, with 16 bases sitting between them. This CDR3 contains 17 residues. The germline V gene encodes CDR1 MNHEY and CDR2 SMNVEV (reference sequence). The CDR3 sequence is CASSLSLQGSGTDTQYF. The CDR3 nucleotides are TGTGCCAGCAGTTTATCGCTGCAGGGAAGCGGGACAGATACGCAGTATTTT.

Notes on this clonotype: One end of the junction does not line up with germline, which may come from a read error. DNA of the CDR3: TGTACCAGCAGTTACGGTAGGGGGACAGCCTACAATGAGCAGTTCTTC. Residues: CTSSYGRGTAYNEQFF. This sequence joins TRBV6-2 or TRBV6-3 and TRBJ2-1; TRBD1 matches at 7 bases. CDR1 MNHEY and CDR2 SVGEGT come from the germline V gene. This CDR3 has 16 residues.

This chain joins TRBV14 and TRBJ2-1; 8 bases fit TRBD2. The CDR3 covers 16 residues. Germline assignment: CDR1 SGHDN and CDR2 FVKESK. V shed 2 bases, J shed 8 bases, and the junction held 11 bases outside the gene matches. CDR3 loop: CASSQTGGANSYEQFF. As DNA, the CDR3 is TGTGCCAGCAGCCAAACCGGGGGGGCTAATTCATATGAGCAGTTCTTC.

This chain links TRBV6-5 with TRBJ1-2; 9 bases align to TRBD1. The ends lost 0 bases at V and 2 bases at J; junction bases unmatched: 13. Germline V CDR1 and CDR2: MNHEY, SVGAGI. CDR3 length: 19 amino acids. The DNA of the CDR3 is TGTGCCAGCAGTTACTCGCGACAGGGGGAGAGTTGGGCAAACTATGGCTACACCTTC. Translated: CASSYSRQGESWANYGYTF.

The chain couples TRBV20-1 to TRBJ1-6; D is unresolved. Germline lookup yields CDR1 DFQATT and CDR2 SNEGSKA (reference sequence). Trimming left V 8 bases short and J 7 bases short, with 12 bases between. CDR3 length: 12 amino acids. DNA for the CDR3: TGCAGTCCCGGGAATTGGAATTCACCCCTCCACTTT. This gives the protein CSPGNWNSPLHF.

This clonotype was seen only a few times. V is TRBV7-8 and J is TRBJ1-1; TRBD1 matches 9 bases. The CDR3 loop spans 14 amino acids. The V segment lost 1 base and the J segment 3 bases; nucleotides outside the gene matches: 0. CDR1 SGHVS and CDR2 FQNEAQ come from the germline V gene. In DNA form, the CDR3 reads TGTGCCAGCAGCTTAGGGACAGGGGACACTGAAGCTTTCTTT. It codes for CASSLGTGDTEAFF.

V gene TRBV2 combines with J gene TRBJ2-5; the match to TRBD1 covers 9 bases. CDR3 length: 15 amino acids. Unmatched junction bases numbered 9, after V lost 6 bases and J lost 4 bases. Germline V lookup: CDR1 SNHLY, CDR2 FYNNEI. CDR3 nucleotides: TGTGCCAGCAGCTTTGACAGGGGGTGGGGAGAGACCCAGTACTTC. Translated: CASSFDRGWGETQYF.

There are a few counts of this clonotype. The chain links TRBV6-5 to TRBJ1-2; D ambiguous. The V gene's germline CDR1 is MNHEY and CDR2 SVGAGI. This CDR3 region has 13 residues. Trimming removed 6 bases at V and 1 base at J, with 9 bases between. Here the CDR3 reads CASRHPFNYGYTF. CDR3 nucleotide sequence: TGTGCCAGCAGACACCCCTTTAACTATGGCTACACCTTC.

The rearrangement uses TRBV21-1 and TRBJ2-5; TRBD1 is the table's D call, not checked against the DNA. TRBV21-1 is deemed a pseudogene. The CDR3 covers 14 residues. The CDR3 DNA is TGTGCCAGCAGACTACAGGGAAAACAAGAGACCCAGTACTTC. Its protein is CASRLQGKQETQYF.

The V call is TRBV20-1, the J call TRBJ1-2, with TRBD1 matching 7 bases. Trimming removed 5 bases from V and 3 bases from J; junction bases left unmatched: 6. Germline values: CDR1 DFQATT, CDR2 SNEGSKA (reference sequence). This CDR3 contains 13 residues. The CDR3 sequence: CSAHTGTDYGYTF. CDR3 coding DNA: TGCAGTGCTCATACAGGGACAGACTATGGCTACACCTTC.

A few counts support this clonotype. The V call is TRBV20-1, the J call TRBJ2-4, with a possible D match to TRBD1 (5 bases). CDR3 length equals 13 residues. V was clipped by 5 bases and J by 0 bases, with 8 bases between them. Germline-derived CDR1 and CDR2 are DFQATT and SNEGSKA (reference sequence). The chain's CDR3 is CSAAGIAKNIQYF. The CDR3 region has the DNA TGCAGTGCTGCAGGGATAGCCAAAAACATTCAGTACTTC.

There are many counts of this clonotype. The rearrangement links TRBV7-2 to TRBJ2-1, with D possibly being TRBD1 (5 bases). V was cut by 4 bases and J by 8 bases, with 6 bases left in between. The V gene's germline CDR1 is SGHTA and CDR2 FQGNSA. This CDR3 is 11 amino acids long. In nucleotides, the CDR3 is TGTGCCAGCAGCTACAGGTATGAGCAGTTCTTC. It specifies CASSYRYEQFF.

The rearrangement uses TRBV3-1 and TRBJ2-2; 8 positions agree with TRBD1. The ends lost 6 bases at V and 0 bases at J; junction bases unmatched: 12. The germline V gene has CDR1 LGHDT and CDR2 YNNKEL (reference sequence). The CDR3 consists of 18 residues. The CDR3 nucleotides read TGTGCCAGCAGTCGTCGGACAGGGTCACTTTCGAACACCGGGGAGCTGTTTTTT. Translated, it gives CASSRRTGSLSNTGELFF. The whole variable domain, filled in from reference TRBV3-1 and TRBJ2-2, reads DTAVSQTPKYLVTQMGNDKSIKCEQNLGHDTMYWYKQDSKKFLKIMFSYNNKELIINETVPNRFSPKSPDKAHLNLHINSLELGDSAVYFCASSRRTGSLSNTGELFFGEGSRLTVL.

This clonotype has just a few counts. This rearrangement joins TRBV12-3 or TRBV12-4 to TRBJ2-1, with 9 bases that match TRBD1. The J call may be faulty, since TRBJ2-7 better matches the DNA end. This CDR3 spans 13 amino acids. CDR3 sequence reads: CASRGGQGNEQYF. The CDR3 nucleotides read TGTGCCAGCAGGGGGGGACAGGGCAACGAGCAGTACTTC.

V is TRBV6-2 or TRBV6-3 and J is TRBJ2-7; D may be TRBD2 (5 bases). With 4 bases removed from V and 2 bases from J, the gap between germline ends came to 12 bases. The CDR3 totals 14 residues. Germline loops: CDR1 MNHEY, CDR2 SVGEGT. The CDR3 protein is CASSWAGKTYEQYF. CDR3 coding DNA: TGTGCCAGCAGTTGGGCCGGGAAGACCTACGAGCAGTACTTC.

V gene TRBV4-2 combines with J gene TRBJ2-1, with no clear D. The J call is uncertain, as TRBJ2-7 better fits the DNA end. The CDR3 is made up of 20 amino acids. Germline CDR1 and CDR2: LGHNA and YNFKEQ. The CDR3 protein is CASSQLLATGLLDSYNEQYF. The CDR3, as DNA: TGTGCCAGCAGCCAACTTCTGGCGACGGGCTTGCTCGATTCCTACAATGAGCAGTACTTC.

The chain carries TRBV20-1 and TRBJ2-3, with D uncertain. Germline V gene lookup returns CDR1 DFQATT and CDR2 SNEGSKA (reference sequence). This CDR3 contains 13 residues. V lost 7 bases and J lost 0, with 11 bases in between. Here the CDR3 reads CSVAGTSTDTQYF. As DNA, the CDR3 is TGCAGTGTAGCAGGCACTAGCACAGATACGCAGTATTTT.

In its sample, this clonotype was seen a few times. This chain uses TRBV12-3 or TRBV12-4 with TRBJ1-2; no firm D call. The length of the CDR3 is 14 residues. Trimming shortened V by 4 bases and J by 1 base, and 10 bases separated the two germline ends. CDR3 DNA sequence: TGTGCCAGCAGTTGGAGGGTTGATAACTATGGCTACACCTTC. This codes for CASSWRVDNYGYTF.

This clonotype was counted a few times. In DNA, the CDR3 is TGTGCCAGCAGTTACGGGGCCCATAGCTCCTACGAGCAGTACTTC. Protein sequence: CASSYGAHSSYEQYF. The chain has TRBV6-2 or TRBV6-3 and TRBJ2-7; possible D gene TRBD1, 5 bases. V was trimmed by 2 bases and J by 0 bases, leaving 11 bases between them. CDR3 length: 15 residues. From germline, CDR1 is MNHEY and CDR2 SVGEGT.

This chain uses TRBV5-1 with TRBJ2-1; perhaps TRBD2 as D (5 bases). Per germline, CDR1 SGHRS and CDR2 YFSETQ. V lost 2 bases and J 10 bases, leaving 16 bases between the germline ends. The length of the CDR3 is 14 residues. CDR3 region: CASSFWRNTGEQFF. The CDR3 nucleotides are TGCGCCAGCAGCTTTTGGCGAAACACGGGAGAGCAGTTCTTC.

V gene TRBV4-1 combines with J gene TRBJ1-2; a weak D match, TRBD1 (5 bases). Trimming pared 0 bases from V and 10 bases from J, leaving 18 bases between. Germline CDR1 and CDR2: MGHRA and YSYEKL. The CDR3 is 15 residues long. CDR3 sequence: CASSQEGGKGTDYTF. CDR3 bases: TGCGCCAGCAGCCAAGAGGGGGGTAAAGGGACTGACTACACCTTC.

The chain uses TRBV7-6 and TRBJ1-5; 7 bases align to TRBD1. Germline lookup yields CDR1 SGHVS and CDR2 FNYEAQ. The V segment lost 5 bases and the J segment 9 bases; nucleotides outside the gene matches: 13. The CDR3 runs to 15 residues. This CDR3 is CASSPTGTPSAPQHF. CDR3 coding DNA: TGTGCCAGCAGCCCGACAGGGACCCCTTCTGCGCCCCAGCATTTT.